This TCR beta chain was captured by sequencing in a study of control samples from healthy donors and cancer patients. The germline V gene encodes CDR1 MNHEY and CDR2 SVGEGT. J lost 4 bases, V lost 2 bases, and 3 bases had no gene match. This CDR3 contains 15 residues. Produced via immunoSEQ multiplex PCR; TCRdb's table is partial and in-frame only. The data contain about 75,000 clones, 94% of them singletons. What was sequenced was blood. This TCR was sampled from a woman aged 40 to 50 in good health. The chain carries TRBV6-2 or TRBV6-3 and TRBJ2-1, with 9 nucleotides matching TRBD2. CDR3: CASSYDLAGYNEQFF. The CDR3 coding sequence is TGTGCCAGCAGTTACGACCTAGCGGGGTACAATGAGCAGTTCTTC.